This passage covers 21 T cell receptor beta chains from one sample sequenced in a study of tumor-infiltrating lymphocytes in primary liver carcinoma. Each 20-30 mg portion of unsorted bulk tissue served as the source for co-extraction of RNA and DNA. Reverse transcription of about 0.5 ug total RNA with a constant-region primer produced TCR beta cDNA. Construction of TCR beta libraries relied on three successive nested multiplex PCR rounds employing slightly modified ARM-PCR. For about 11 cycles apiece, the opening two PCR rounds ran with TRBV1-TRBV30 forward primers and a C-beta reverse primer. MiXCR, applied by TCRdb to the multiplex PCR reads, yields one record per CDR3 protein. The repertoire includes around 190,000 distinct CDR3 sequences, around four fifths of them detected once, and approximately 18% sits in the top ten. Sequencing was performed on tumor tissue from primary liver carcinoma. The receptors shown here come from a man in his forties or fifties with primary liver carcinoma and hepatitis B virus infection.

Worth noting for this clonotype: Mismatch with germline at one junction end may stem from a read error. The rearrangement uses TRBV14 and TRBJ2-3; D perhaps matches TRBD2 (5 bases). This CDR3 is 16 amino acids long. Germline loops: CDR1 SGHDN, CDR2 FVKESK. CDR3 sequence: CASSQDSGLNTYTQYF. The CDR3, as DNA: TGTGCCAGTAGCCAAGATTCAGGACTCAACACATATACGCAGTATTTT.

A few counts support this clonotype. V is TRBV6-6 and J is TRBJ1-5, with no clear D. The CDR3 is 17 residues long. CDR1 is MNHNY, CDR2 SVGAGI, per germline (reference sequence). Trimming took off 6 bases at V and 3 bases at J, with 21 bases between the two ends. The CDR3 sequence: CASSPQLDDHFNQPQHF. The CDR3 bases are TGTGCCAGCAGCCCCCAGCTGGACGATCACTTCAATCAGCCCCAGCATTTT.

On this clonotype: The CDR3 ends on some other residue instead of the conserved phenylalanine or tryptophan, so this is likely a read error. The CDR3 sequence is CANSPGTRPDTQYY. The CDR3 coding sequence is TGTGCCAACAGTCCAGGGACTAGACCAGATACGCAGTATTAT. The V call is TRBV12-3 or TRBV12-4, the J call TRBJ2-3; TRBD2 matches 8 bases. There are 14 residues in the CDR3.

Worth noting for this clonotype: One junction end does not reproduce the germline sequence, and a read error may be involved. The V call is TRBV6-2 or TRBV6-3, the J call TRBJ1-5; unclear D gene. From germline, CDR1 is MNHEY and CDR2 SVGEGT. The CDR3 extends over 15 amino acids. CDR3 protein: CTSSYSRVPNQPHHF. The DNA of the CDR3 is TGTACCAGCAGTTACTCGAGGGTCCCCAATCAGCCCCACCATTTT.

The table lists this clonotype with a few counts. The chain carries TRBV5-1 and TRBJ2-3; 11 bases are shared with TRBD1. This CDR3 has 16 residues. V lost 4 bases to trimming and J lost 5 bases; unmatched junction nucleotides: 9. In germline, CDR1 is SGHRS, CDR2 YFSETQ. The CDR3 DNA reads as TGCGCCAGCAGCGCCTCGGGACAGGGGGTAATAGATACGCAGTATTTT. Protein product: CASSASGQGVIDTQYF.

The sample holds many counts of this clonotype. CDR3 sequence: CASSFDRGRGTGELFF. CDR3 nucleotide sequence: TGTGCCAGCAGCTTTGACAGGGGACGGGGCACCGGGGAGCTGTTTTTT. This rearrangement joins TRBV7-9 to TRBJ2-2, with TRBD1 matching over 8 bases. The length of the CDR3 is 16 residues. After removal of 3 bases from V and 4 bases from J, the junction contained 7 bases not matched to a gene. Germline V gene lookup returns CDR1 SEHNR and CDR2 FQNEAQ (reference sequence).

As regards this clonotype: Given the absence of the conserved phenylalanine or tryptophan at the CDR3 end, a read error is likely. No DNA is shown, since the ends of the CDR3 on it are uncertain; the CDR3 is the one TCRdb lists. This chain joins TRBV5-6 and TRBJ1-5. Germline V CDR1 and CDR2: SGHDT, YYEEEE. The CDR3 is 14 residues long, ends included. The CDR3 reads CASSSGRDNQPQRC.

As concerns this clonotype: One end of the junction fails to match germline, which may point to a read error. The J gene is TRBJ2-4, the V gene TRBV11-1; TRBD2 matches at 12 bases. The germline gives CDR1 SGHAT, CDR2 FQDESV (reference sequence). The CDR3 runs 17 residues. CDR3 bases: TGTGCCAGTAGCTTTCCCGAGACTAGCGGGAGTAAAAACATTCAGTACTTC. This translates into CASSFPETSGSKNIQYF. Variable domain in full (rest from reference TRBV11-1 and TRBJ2-4): EAEVAQSPRYKITEKSQAVAFWCDPISGHATLYWYRQILGQGPELLVQFQDESVVDDSQLPKDRFSAERLKGVDSTLKIQPAELGDSAMYLCASSFPETSGSKNIQYFGAGTRLSVL.

The V call is TRBV2, the J call TRBJ1-1; 10 nucleotides line up with TRBD1. Trimming took 0 bases from V and 6 from J; bases not matched to a gene: 10. The CDR3 is 17 amino acids. From germline, CDR1 is SNHLY and CDR2 FYNNEI. The CDR3 protein is CASSEAIAGTGAPEAFF. The DNA for the CDR3 is TGTGCCAGCAGTGAAGCCATAGCCGGGACAGGGGCCCCTGAAGCTTTCTTT.

With regard to this clonotype: This may be a read error: a much more frequent sequence differs by one nucleotide. V gene TRBV7-9 combines with J gene TRBJ1-5; 10 bases align to TRBD1. The J segment lost 4 bases and the V segment lost 8 bases, leaving 11 bases of the junction unmatched. The CDR3 totals 16 residues. Germline assignment: CDR1 SEHNR and CDR2 FQNEAQ (reference sequence). DNA of the CDR3: TGTGCCAGCTGCTCCGACCGGGACAGGGGTAATCAGCCCCAGCATTTT. Translating it yields CASCSDRDRGNQPQHF.

This clonotype has at least ten counts. This rearrangement joins TRBV5-1 to TRBJ1-1; maybe TRBD1 (5 bases). CDR3 length equals 14 residues. In germline, CDR1 is SGHRS, CDR2 YFSETQ. Trimming stripped 0 bases from V and 8 bases from J, with 14 bases between. The CDR3 region is CASSLAGGLSEAFF. DNA of the CDR3: TGCGCCAGCAGCTTGGCCGGGGGACTCTCGGAAGCTTTCTTT.

About this clonotype itself: The CDR3 does not end in the conserved phenylalanine or tryptophan, so this is likely a read error. The DNA is left out, because the CDR3 cannot be placed on it with certainty; the CDR3 is given as TCRdb lists it. V is TRBV5-1 and J is TRBJ1-1; TRBD1 is the table's D call and was not checked against the DNA. The CDR3 spans 15 residues, counting both ends. CDR1 and CDR2 (germline): SGHRS, YFSETQ. The CDR3 loop is CASSVNRVADTEDFI.

A remark on this clonotype: One junction end does not reproduce the germline sequence, and a read error may be involved. This sequence joins TRBV11-2 and TRBJ2-5, with D maybe TRBD2 (5 bases). This CDR3 contains 15 residues. The germline gives CDR1 SGHAT, CDR2 FQNNGV. CDR3 sequence reads: CGSSSWTGPAETQYF. The DNA of the CDR3 is TGTGGCAGCAGTAGTTGGACTGGTCCCGCGGAGACCCAATACTTC.

In regard to this clonotype: The CDR3 carries no conserved terminal phenylalanine or tryptophan, so it likely arises from a read error. The limits of the CDR3 on the DNA are not certain, so only TCRdb's listed CDR3 is given. The chain combines TRBV28 with TRBJ1-5; the D call TRBD1 from the table was never checked on the DNA. Germline V gene data show CDR1 as MDHEN and CDR2 as SYDVKM. The CDR3 comprises 14 residues, both ends counted. CDR3 in amino acids: CASSLTGATQPQHL.

This clonotype occurred a few times. J is TRBJ2-2 and V is TRBV4-1; D not resolved. Germline CDR1 reads MGHRA; CDR2 reads YSYEKL. The CDR3 covers 13 residues. V was pared by 7 bases and J by 6 bases, with 12 bases between. CDR3 region: CASNHTVAGELFF. CDR3 DNA sequence: TGCGCCAGCAACCACACCGTAGCCGGGGAGCTGTTTTTT.

Comments on this clonotype: The junction departs from germline at one end; a sequencing error may be responsible. The V call is TRBV5-1, the J call TRBJ2-1; no clear D. The germline V gene encodes CDR1 SGHRS and CDR2 YFSETQ. This CDR3 comprises 13 residues. The CDR3 nucleotides are TGCGCCAGCACCATGGACGGCCACAATGAGCACTCCTTC. It specifies CASTMDGHNEHSF.

This clonotype appeared a single time. The chain has TRBV29-1 and TRBJ1-5; D remains unclear. The CDR3 spans 16 residues. The ends were cut back, 6 bases at V and 4 bases at J, with 22 bases in the middle. CDR1 is SQVTM, CDR2 ANQGSEA, per germline. CDR3 sequence reads: CSVQAWPAGGNQPQHF. The CDR3 DNA reads as TGCAGCGTCCAGGCATGGCCAGCAGGAGGGAATCAGCCCCAGCATTTT.

This clonotype was seen more than once but under ten times. One junction end disagrees with the germline gene, perhaps due to a read error. The chain links TRBV6-1 to TRBJ2-7; D uncertain. Germline CDR1 reads MNHNS; CDR2 reads SASEGT. The CDR3 contains 16 residues. In DNA, the CDR3 is TGTGCCAGCAGTCGTTCAACGACTGCGAGCTCCTACGAGCAGTATTTC. This gives the protein CASSRSTTASSYEQYF.

The chain couples TRBV7-9 to TRBJ2-7, with 10 nucleotides matching TRBD2. The V segment lost 8 bases and the J segment 4 bases; nucleotides outside the gene matches: 11. Germline loops: CDR1 SEHNR, CDR2 FQNEAQ (reference sequence). The CDR3 has 15 residues. CDR3: CASLVAGGSTYEQYF. CDR3 coding DNA: TGTGCCAGCCTTGTAGCGGGAGGCTCCACTTACGAGCAGTACTTC.

This clonotype was counted at least ten times. The chain employs TRBV7-9 and TRBJ1-1; D is ambiguous. Trimming took off 5 bases at V and 1 base at J, with 20 bases between the two ends. Germline V lookup: CDR1 SEHNR, CDR2 FQNEAQ (reference sequence). The CDR3 sequence is 17 residues long. DNA for the CDR3: TGTGCCAGCAGCGGTCGGGCAGGAGTAAGTGGGAACACTGAAGCTTTCTTT. Translating it yields CASSGRAGVSGNTEAFF.

This clonotype has more than one count but fewer than ten. A clone one base away is much larger, so this may be a read error. The rearrangement links TRBV2 to TRBJ1-1, with a tentative D call TRBD1 (5 bases). CDR1 is SNHLY and CDR2 is FYNNEI in the germline V gene. The CDR3 is 11 amino acids. V was trimmed by 7 bases and J by 8 bases, leaving 11 bases between them. CDR3 sequence (DNA): TGTGCCAGCACCAACCGGACAGAAGCTTTCTTT. It translates to CASTNRTEAFF.